This entry lists 9 T cell receptor beta chains sequenced from one sample in a study of T cell repertoires in cytomegalovirus infection. TCRdb independently ran MiXCR on the reads; one entry per CDR3 protein. Among approximately 700,000 distinct CDR3 sequences, approximately 40% were seen once, and the ten largest hold about 2.8%. Sequenced sample: PBMCs. These receptors all come from a human donor in good health (CMV status not recorded). Some clones in this sample may be carry-over from other donors' samples.

This clonotype was counted a few times. The chain joins TRBV28 to TRBJ2-1, with TRBD2 matching 8 bases. CDR1 and CDR2 (germline): MDHEN, SYDVKM. The CDR3 spans 13 residues. The ends lost 8 bases at V and 9 bases at J; junction bases unmatched: 9. CDR3 in amino acids: CASAGAGGTEQFF. As DNA, the CDR3 is TGTGCCAGCGCTGGGGCGGGGGGCACTGAGCAGTTCTTC.

The chain uses TRBV12-3 or TRBV12-4 and TRBJ2-6; the match to TRBD1 covers 8 bases. Trimming cost V 7 bases and J 0 bases; bases outside gene matches: 11. The CDR3 runs to 18 residues. The CDR3 coding sequence is TGTGCCAGCAACCCGTTGACAGGGGCGGACTCTGGGGCCAACGTCCTGACTTTC. Protein: CASNPLTGADSGANVLTF.

In this sample, this clonotype turned up a few times. The chain employs TRBV28 and TRBJ2-3, with 13 bases that match TRBD2. CDR1 and CDR2 (germline): MDHEN, SYDVKM. The CDR3 totals 16 residues. J was trimmed by 11 bases and V by 7 bases; bases with no gene match: 15. The CDR3 DNA follows: TGTGCCAGCACCGGGACTAGCGGGACCCCGAGCAGTGGGCAGTATTTT. It encodes CASTGTSGTPSSGQYF.

Many counts were recorded for this clonotype. The chain combines TRBV6-1 with TRBJ1-1; D is possibly TRBD1 (6 bases). The CDR3 consists of 16 residues. The germline gives CDR1 MNHNS, CDR2 SASEGT. Trimming removed 5 bases from V and 0 bases from J, with 16 bases in between. The CDR3 region has the DNA TGTGCCAGCAGTAGGGGGGGGCCACCTTTGAACACTGAAGCTTTCTTT. Its protein is CASSRGGPPLNTEAFF.

This clonotype has only one observation. The conserved phenylalanine or tryptophan normally closing the CDR3 is absent here, so this likely arose from a read error. The V gene is TRBV6-4, the J gene TRBJ1-2; D is uncertain. Trimming took off 0 bases at V and 5 bases at J, with 1 base between the two ends. The CDR3 runs 11 residues. Germline V gene data show CDR1 as MRHNA and CDR2 as SNTAGT. The chain's CDR3 is CASSDSYGYTC. As DNA, the CDR3 is TGTGCCAGCAGTGACTCGTATGGCTACACCTGC.

This clonotype was found many times. The V and J genes are TRBV10-3 and TRBJ1-4; 8 bases match TRBD1. Germline CDR1 ENHRY, CDR2 SYGVKD. This CDR3 contains 18 residues. J gave up 1 base and V 0 bases, and 7 bases lay outside the gene matches. CDR3 DNA sequence: TGTGCCATCAGTGAGTCAGAGGACAGGGTTGGAACTAATGAAAAACTGTTTTTT. Amino acid sequence: CAISESEDRVGTNEKLFF.

The table lists this clonotype with a few counts. This CDR3 is CSAAAENYGYTF. CDR3 nucleotides: TGCAGCGCTGCAGCGGAGAACTATGGCTACACCTTC. J is TRBJ1-2 and V is TRBV29-1; D unresolved. This CDR3 has 12 amino acids. V was pared by 7 bases and J by 2 bases, with 11 bases between. CDR1 is SQVTM and CDR2 is ANQGSEA in the germline V gene.

With regard to this clonotype: A much larger clone differs by one base, so this may be a read error. The chain uses TRBV7-6 and TRBJ2-3; TRBD1 is a possible D gene (5 bases). CDR1 and CDR2 (germline): SGHVS, FNYEAQ. CDR3 length: 13 residues. The CDR3 DNA is TGTGACAGCAGCAAGAAGGGGCCAGATACGCAGTATTTT. It is translated as CDSSKKGPDTQYF. Filled out from reference TRBV7-6 and TRBJ2-3, the complete variable domain reads GAGVSQSPRYKVTKRGQDVALRCDPISGHVSLYWYRQALGQGPEFLTYFNYEAQQDKSGLPNDRFSAERPEGSISTLTIQRTEQRDSAMYRCDSSKKGPDTQYFGPGTRLTVL.

This clonotype was counted ten times or more. The chain combines TRBV7-6 with TRBJ1-5; D perhaps matches TRBD1 (6 bases). The CDR3 runs 14 residues. V lost 3 bases, J lost 7 bases, and 13 bases lay in between. Looked up from germline, CDR1 is SGHVS and CDR2 is FNYEAQ. For the CDR3, the DNA is TGTGCCAGCAGCTTTACAGGGTCGGGGCAGCCCCAGCATTTT. Translating gives CASSFTGSGQPQHF.